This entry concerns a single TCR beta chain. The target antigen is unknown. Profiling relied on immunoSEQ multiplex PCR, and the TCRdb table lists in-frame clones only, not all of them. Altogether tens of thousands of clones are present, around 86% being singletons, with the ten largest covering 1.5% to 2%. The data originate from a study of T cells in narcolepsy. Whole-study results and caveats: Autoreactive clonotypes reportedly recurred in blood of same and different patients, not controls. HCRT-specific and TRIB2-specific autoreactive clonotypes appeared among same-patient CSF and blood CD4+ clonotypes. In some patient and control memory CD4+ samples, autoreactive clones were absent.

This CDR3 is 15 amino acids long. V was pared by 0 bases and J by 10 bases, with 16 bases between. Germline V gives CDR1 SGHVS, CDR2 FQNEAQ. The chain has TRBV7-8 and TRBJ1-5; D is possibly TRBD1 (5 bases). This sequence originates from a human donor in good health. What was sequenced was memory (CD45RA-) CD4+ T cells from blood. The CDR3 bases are TGTGCCAGCAGCTTAGCCAGGGACCTAGGTGGTCCCCAGCATTTT. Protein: CASSLARDLGGPQHF.